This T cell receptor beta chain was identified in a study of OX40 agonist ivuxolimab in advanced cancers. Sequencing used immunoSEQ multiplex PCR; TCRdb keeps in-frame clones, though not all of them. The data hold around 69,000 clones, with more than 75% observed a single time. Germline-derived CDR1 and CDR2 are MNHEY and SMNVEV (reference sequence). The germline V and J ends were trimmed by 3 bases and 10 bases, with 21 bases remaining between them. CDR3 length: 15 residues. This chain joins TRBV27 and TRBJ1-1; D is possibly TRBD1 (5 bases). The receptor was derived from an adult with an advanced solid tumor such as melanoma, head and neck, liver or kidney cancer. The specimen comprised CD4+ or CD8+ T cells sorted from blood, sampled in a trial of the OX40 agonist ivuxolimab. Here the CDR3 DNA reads TGTGCCAGCAGTTTCACCGGGCAGGGAAGGTCGAGAGCTTTCTTT. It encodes CASSFTGQGRSRAFF.